The subject of this entry is one TCR beta chain. This specimen belongs to a study of blood T cell repertoires in COVID-19. Per the study methods: The authors estimated nucleated cell counts from reference gene primer amplification. The data were produced by immunoSEQ multiplex PCR, yet TCRdb's version contains in-frame clones alone and is incomplete. V and J calls plus clone size are reproduced from that table; the DNA served to infer D and trimming. The table has roughly 89,000 clones, 80% seen once. Looked up from germline, CDR1 is MGHRA and CDR2 is YSYEKL. With 3 bases clipped from V and 3 bases from J, the junction kept 0 bases outside the gene matches. The CDR3 runs to 15 residues.

Sequenced sample: peripheral blood. The gene calls are TRBV4-1 and TRBJ1-4; 11 bases align to TRBD1. The clonotype comes from a woman aged 70-85 years with acute or convalescent COVID-19. The CDR3 coding sequence is TGCGCCAGCAGCCAGGGACAGGGGGCTAATGAAAAACTGTTTTTT. Translation gives CASSQGQGANEKLFF.